This T cell receptor beta chain was sequenced for a study of shared clonotypes between healthy human individuals. Study-wide context: The study drew on a couple of women and a few men aged 18 to 49 as donors.

This CDR3 has 17 amino acids. Trimming cost V 1 base and J 8 bases, with 21 bases left between them. The germline CDR1 and CDR2 sequences are SGHRS and YFSETQ. Those who donated were healthy HIV-negative adults, with no recent acute infections or vaccinations reported. Investigators spread the genomic DNA of each subset evenly over several immunoSEQ plates. Assay used: immunoSEQ multiplex PCR; TCRdb lists only in-frame clones, some missing. This sample carries 2 million to 2.5 million clones, around 90% of them seen once, and the ten largest clones take around 0.38%. The sequenced sample consisted of naive CD4+ T cells from PBMCs. Indicated subset: CD45RA+ positively selected. This receptor was identified in a man aged 18-30 years in good health. Some clones in this sample may be carry-over from other donors' samples. The V and J genes are TRBV5-1 and TRBJ1-4, with no clear D. CDR3 in DNA: TGCGCCAGCAGCTTGAACCCGGACCGACTTTGGTGGGAAAAACTGTTTTTT. The encoded protein is CASSLNPDRLWWEKLFF. Looking up the rest from reference TRBV5-1 and TRBJ1-4 gives the full variable domain: KAGVTQTPRYLIKTRGQQVTLSCSPISGHRSVSWYQQTPGQGLQFLFEYFSETQRNKGNFPGRFSGRQFSNSRSEMNVSTLELGDSALYLCASSLNPDRLWWEKLFFGSGTQLSVL.